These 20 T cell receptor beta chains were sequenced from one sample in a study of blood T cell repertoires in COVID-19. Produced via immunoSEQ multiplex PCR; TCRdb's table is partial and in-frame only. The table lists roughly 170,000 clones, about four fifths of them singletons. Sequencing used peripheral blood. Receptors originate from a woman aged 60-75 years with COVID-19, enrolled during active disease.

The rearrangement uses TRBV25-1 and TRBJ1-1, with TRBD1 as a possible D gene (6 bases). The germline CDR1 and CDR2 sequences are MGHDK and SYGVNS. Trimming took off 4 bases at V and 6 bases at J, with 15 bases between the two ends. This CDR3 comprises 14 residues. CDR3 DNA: TGTGCCAGCAGTGTCCAGGGGTTGGGTGCTGAAGCTTTCTTT. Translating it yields CASSVQGLGAEAFF.

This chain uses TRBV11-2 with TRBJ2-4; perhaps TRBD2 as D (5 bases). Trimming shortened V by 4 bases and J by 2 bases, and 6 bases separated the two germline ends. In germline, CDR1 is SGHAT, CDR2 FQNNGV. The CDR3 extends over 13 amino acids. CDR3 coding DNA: TGTGCCAGCAGCTCCGGGACCAAAAACATTCAGTACTTC. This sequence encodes CASSSGTKNIQYF.

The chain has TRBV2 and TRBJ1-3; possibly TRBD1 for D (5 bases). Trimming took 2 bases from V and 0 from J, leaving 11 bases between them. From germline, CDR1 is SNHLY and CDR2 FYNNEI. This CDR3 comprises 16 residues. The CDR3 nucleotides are TGTGCCAGCAGTGAATTTTGGACACTCTCTGGAAACACCATATATTTT. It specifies CASSEFWTLSGNTIYF. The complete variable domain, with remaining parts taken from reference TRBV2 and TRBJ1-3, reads EPEVTQTPSHQVTQMGQEVILRCVPISNHLYFYWYRQILGQKVEFLVSFYNNEISEKSEIFDDQFSVERPDGSNFTLKIRSTKLEDSAMYFCASSEFWTLSGNTIYFGEGSWLTVV.

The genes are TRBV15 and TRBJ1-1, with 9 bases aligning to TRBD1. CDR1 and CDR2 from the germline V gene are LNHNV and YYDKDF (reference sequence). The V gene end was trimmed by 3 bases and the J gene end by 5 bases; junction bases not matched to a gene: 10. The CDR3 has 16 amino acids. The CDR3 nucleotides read TGTGCCACCAGCAGGACAACCGGGACAGGGCCTACTGAAGCTTTCTTT. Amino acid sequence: CATSRTTGTGPTEAFF.

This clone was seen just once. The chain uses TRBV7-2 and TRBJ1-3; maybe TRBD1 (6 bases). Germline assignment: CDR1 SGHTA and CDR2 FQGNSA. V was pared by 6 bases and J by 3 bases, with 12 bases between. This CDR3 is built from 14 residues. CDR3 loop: CASRGRGGGNTIYF. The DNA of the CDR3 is TGTGCCAGCAGGGGAAGGGGGGGTGGAAACACCATATATTTT.

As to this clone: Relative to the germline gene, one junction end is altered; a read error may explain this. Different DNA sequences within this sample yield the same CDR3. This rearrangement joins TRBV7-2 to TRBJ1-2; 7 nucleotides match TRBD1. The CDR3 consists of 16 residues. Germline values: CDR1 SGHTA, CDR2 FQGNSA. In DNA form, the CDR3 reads TGTGCCAGTAGCTTAGCGGTAGCGACAGGGAGAAGTGGCTACACCTTC. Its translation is CASSLAVATGRSGYTF.

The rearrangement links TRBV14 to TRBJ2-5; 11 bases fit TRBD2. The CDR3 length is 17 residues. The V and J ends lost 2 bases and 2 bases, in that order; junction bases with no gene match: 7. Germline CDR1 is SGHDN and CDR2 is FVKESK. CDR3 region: CASSQPGGLAEQETQYF. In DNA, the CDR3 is TGTGCCAGCAGCCAACCGGGGGGACTAGCGGAGCAAGAGACCCAGTACTTC.

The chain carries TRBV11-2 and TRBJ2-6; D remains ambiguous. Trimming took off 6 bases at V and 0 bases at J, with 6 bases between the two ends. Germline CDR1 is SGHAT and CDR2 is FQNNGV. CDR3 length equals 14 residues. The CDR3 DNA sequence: TGTGCCAGCAGTGGTAGCTCTGGGGCCAACGTCCTGACTTTC. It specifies CASSGSSGANVLTF.

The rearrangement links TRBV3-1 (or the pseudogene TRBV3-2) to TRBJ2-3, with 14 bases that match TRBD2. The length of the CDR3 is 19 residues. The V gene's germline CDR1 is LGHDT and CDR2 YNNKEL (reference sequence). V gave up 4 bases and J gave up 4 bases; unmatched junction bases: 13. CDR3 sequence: CASSRRYPGTSGSADTQYF. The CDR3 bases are TGTGCCAGCAGCCGCAGATATCCCGGGACTAGCGGGAGCGCAGATACGCAGTATTTT.

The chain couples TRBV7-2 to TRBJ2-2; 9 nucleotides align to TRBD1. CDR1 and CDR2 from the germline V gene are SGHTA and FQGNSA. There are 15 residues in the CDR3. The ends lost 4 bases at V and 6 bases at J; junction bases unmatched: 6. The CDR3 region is CASSSTGGRAGELFF. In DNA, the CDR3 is TGTGCCAGCAGCTCAACAGGGGGCCGGGCCGGGGAGCTGTTTTTT.

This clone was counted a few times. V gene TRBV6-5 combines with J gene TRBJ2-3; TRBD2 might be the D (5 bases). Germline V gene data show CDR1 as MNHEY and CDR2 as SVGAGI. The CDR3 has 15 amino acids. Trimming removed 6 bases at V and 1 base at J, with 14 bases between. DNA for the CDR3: TGTGCCAGCAGCCCCGTTCCAGCGGGCACAGATACGCAGTATTTT. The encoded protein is CASSPVPAGTDTQYF.

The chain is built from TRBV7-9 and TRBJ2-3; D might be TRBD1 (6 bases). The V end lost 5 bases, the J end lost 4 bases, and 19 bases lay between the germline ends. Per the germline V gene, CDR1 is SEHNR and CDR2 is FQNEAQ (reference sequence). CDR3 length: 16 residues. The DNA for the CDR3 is TGTGCCAGCAGCCCCCGAGGACAGAGAGGGGCAGATACGCAGTATTTT. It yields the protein CASSPRGQRGADTQYF.

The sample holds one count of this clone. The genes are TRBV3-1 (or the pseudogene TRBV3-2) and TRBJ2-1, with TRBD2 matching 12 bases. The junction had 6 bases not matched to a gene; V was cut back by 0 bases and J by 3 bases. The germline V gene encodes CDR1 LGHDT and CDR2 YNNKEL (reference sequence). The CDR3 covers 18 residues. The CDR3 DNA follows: TGTGCCAGCAGCCAAGATCTGCGGACTAGCGGGATCTACAATGAGCAGTTCTTC. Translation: CASSQDLRTSGIYNEQFF.

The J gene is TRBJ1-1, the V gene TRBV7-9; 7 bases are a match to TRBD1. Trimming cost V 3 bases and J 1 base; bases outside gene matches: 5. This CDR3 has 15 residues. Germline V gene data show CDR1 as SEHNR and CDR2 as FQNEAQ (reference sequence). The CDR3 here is CASSFLQGSNTEAFF. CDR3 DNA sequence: TGTGCCAGCAGCTTCCTACAGGGGTCGAACACTGAAGCTTTCTTT.

The CDR3 DNA reads as TGTGCCAGCAGCCCTGCCGGGACAGGGGGTTACGGAGGTCAGCCCCAGCATTTT. Translating gives CASSPAGTGGYGGQPQHF. The chain is built from TRBV6-2 or TRBV6-3 and TRBJ1-5, with TRBD1 matching 11 bases. The V and J ends lost 6 bases and 6 bases, in that order; junction bases with no gene match: 16. Germline V gives CDR1 MNHEY, CDR2 SVGEGT. The CDR3 length is 18 residues.

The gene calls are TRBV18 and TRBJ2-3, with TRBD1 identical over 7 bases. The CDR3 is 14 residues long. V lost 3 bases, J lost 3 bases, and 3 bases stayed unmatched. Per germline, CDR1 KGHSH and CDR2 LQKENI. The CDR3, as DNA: TGTGCCAGCTCACCGGGACAGCAAACAGATACGCAGTATTTT. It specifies CASSPGQQTDTQYF. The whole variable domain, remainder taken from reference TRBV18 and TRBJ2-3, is NAGVMQNPRHLVRRRGQEARLRCSPMKGHSHVYWYRQLPEEGLKFMVYLQKENIIDESGMPKERFSAEFPKEGPSILRIQQVVRGDSAAYFCASSPGQQTDTQYFGPGTRLTVL.

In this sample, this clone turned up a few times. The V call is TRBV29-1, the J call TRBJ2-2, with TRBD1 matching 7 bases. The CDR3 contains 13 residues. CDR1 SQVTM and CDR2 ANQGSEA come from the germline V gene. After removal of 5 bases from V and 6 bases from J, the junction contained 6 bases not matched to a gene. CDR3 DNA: TGCAGCGTTTCTTCCACAGGGGCCGGGGAGCTGTTTTTT. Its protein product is CSVSSTGAGELFF.

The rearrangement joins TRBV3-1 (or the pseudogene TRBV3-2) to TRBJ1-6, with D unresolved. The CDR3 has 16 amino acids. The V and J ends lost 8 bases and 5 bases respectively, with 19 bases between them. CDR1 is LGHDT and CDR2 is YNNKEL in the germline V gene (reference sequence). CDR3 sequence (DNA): TGTGCCAGCGGATTCCATGTGGGCGCCGATAATTCACCCCTCCACTTT. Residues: CASGFHVGADNSPLHF.

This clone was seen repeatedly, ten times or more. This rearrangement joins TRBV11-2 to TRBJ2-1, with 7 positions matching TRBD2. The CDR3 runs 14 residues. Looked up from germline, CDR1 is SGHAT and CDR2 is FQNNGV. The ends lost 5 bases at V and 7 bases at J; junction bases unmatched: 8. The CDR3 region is CASSPISGNNEQFF. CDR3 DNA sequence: TGTGCCAGCAGCCCAATCAGCGGGAATAATGAGCAGTTCTTC.

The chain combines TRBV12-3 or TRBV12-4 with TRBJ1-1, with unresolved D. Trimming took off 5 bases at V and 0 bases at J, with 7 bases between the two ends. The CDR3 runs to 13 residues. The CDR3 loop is CASSRNMNTEAFF. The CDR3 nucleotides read TGTGCCAGCAGTAGAAACATGAACACTGAAGCTTTCTTT.